The 32 T cell receptor beta chains given below trace back to one sample, sequenced in a study of cytomegalovirus exposure and HLA in healthy donors listed by TCRdb under 2017. The library was prepared using the immunoSEQ multiplex PCR assay. The multiplex PCR relied on a mix of 60 forward primers for TCR Vbeta segments and 13 reverse primers for TCR Jbeta segments. Held by TCRdb, this immuneACCESS table contains in-frame sequences only and omits some clones. Under half of the omission traces to an unresolved V gene where checked; the cause of the rest is unknown. The sample profile shows 150,000 to 200,000 clones; 9.5% to 15% of them were found once. Over 6.5% of the sample is held by the ten biggest clonotypes. Sequencing was carried out using PBMCs. These receptors came from a man aged 45-65 years in good health and CMV-seropositive.

This clone turned up a few times. The chain couples TRBV28 to TRBJ1-2; 9 bases are shared with TRBD1. Unmatched junction bases numbered 6, after V lost 5 bases and J lost 8 bases. CDR3 length: 13 amino acids. Looked up from germline, CDR1 is MDHEN and CDR2 is SYDVKM. The CDR3 DNA is TGTGCCAGCAGTCCACAGGGGGCAAGAGGCTACACCTTC. It yields the protein CASSPQGARGYTF.

On this clone itself: Different DNA sequences within this sample yield the same CDR3. The chain employs TRBV4-1 and TRBJ2-2, with 7 bases aligning to TRBD2. Germline CDR1 MGHRA, CDR2 YSYEKL. This CDR3 spans 17 amino acids. J was trimmed by 0 bases and V by 0 bases; bases with no gene match: 4. The CDR3 DNA reads as TGCGCCAGCAGCCAAGATTCTAGCGGCGCGAACACCGGGGAGCTGTTTTTT. This gives the protein CASSQDSSGANTGELFF.

This clone was observed a handful of times. Compared with germline, one end of the junction differs, possibly owing to a read error. This chain joins TRBV5-6 and TRBJ2-3; 7 nucleotides match TRBD2. Germline CDR1 reads SGHDT; CDR2 reads YYEEEE. The CDR3 loop spans 15 amino acids. The CDR3 DNA follows: TGTGCCAGCAGCGGCGGATCACTAGCGATAGATGCGCAGTATTTT. It codes for CASSGGSLAIDAQYF.

This clone has a handful of counts. V is TRBV25-1 and J is TRBJ1-4; 9 bases fit TRBD1. Germline lookup yields CDR1 MGHDK and CDR2 SYGVNS. This CDR3 has 15 amino acids. V was clipped by 1 base and J by 5 bases; unmatched bases: 2. CDR3 region: CASSESGTGNEKLFF. The DNA of the CDR3 is TGTGCCAGCAGTGAATCCGGGACAGGGAATGAAAAACTGTTTTTT.

Only a few counts were recorded for this clone. This chain links TRBV9 with TRBJ1-4; 9 bases are shared with TRBD1. CDR1 and CDR2 from the germline V gene are SGDLS and YYNGEE. The junction had 7 bases not matched to a gene; V was cut back by 6 bases and J by 7 bases. The CDR3 is 14 amino acids. CDR3 amino acids: CASTQTGGSEKLFF. CDR3 bases: TGTGCCAGCACACAAACAGGGGGCAGTGAAAAACTGTTTTTT.

This clone was counted a few times. The chain uses TRBV9 and TRBJ1-4; D gene ambiguous. The germline V and J ends were trimmed by 0 bases and 4 bases, with 7 bases remaining between them. CDR3 size: 14 residues. The germline gives CDR1 SGDLS, CDR2 YYNGEE. DNA of the CDR3: TGTGCCAGCAGCGTAGCTCCCGGTAATGAAAAACTGTTTTTT. Protein product: CASSVAPGNEKLFF.

The chain recombines TRBV12-5 with TRBJ2-7, with TRBD1 identical over 7 bases. There are 14 residues in the CDR3. Germline V gene lookup returns CDR1 LGHNT and CDR2 FRNRAP. The trim removed 6 bases at V and 4 bases at J, leaving 9 bases unmatched. The CDR3 DNA reads as TGTGCTAGTGGACCGGGACAGCTGAGTTACGAGCAGTACTTC. Protein: CASGPGQLSYEQYF.

This clone was detected a few times. The genes are TRBV7-8 and TRBJ2-5, with 15 bases aligning to TRBD2. The germline V gene has CDR1 SGHVS and CDR2 FQNEAQ. The CDR3 runs 16 residues. V shed 5 bases and J 4 bases; nucleotides not matched to a gene: 5. The CDR3 here is CASSGGLAGGPETQYF. As DNA, the CDR3 is TGTGCCAGCAGCGGGGGACTAGCGGGGGGACCAGAGACCCAGTACTTC. Variable domain in full (rest from reference TRBV7-8 and TRBJ2-5): GAGVSQSPRYKVAKRGQDVALRCDPISGHVSLFWYQQALGQGPEFLTYFQNEAQLDKSGLPSDRFFAERPEGSVSTLKIQRTQQEDSAVYLCASSGGLAGGPETQYFGPGTRLLVL.

This clone was seen a few times. The rearrangement joins TRBV5-6 to TRBJ1-4; tentative D call: TRBD1 (6 bases). This CDR3 is 14 amino acids long. Trimming took off 4 bases at V and 10 bases at J, with 17 bases between the two ends. CDR1 SGHDT and CDR2 YYEEEE come from the germline V gene. In DNA, the CDR3 is TGTGCCAGCAGCCTGGGGGCAGGGGAAGGAAAACTGTTTTTT. Translated, it gives CASSLGAGEGKLFF. Supplemented by reference TRBV5-6 and TRBJ1-4, the full variable domain reads DAGVTQSPTHLIKTRGQQVTLRCSPKSGHDTVSWYQQALGQGPQFIFQYYEEEERQRGNFPDRFSGHQFPNYSSELNVNALLLGDSALYLCASSLGAGEGKLFFGSGTQLSVL.

The sample holds a few counts of this clone. CDR3 residues: CSVAQLGGGENYGYTF. The CDR3 DNA follows: TGCAGCGTAGCCCAACTCGGGGGGGGAGAAAACTATGGCTACACCTTC. The rearrangement links TRBV29-1 to TRBJ1-2, with D tentatively TRBD1 (5 bases). This CDR3 has 16 amino acids. Trimming removed 6 bases at V and 2 bases at J, with 22 bases between. Germline V gene sequence: CDR1 SQVTM, CDR2 ANQGSEA. The full variable domain, completed using reference TRBV29-1 and TRBJ1-2, is SAVISQKPSRDICQRGTSLTIQCQVDSQVTMMFWYRQQPGQSLTLIATANQGSEATYESGFVIDKFPISRPNLTFSTLTVSNMSPEDSSIYLCSVAQLGGGENYGYTFGSGTRLTVV.

The chain carries TRBV14 and TRBJ2-6; TRBD2 aligns across 7 bases. This CDR3 contains 18 residues. Germline trimming cut 1 base from V and 3 bases from J; bases unmatched to any gene: 9. The germline V gene encodes CDR1 SGHDN and CDR2 FVKESK. In DNA form, the CDR3 reads TGTGCCAGCAGCCAAGTTCCAGGGAGGGGTCTTGGGGCCAACGTCCTGACTTTC. It specifies CASSQVPGRGLGANVLTF.

This clone was recorded a few times. This chain uses TRBV5-1 with TRBJ1-4; D not certain. Germline loops: CDR1 SGHRS, CDR2 YFSETQ. This CDR3 is built from 15 residues. Trimming removed 0 bases at V and 6 bases at J, with 12 bases between. The CDR3 loop is CASSLAGRWDEKLFF. In DNA form, the CDR3 reads TGCGCCAGCAGCTTGGCCGGGAGATGGGATGAAAAACTGTTTTTT.

This chain links TRBV11-3 with TRBJ2-2, with D possibly matching TRBD2 (7 bases). Trimming cost V 8 bases and J 5 bases, with 15 bases left between them. CDR3 length equals 14 residues. CDR1 SGHNT and CDR2 YENEEA come from the germline V gene. In DNA, the CDR3 is TGTGCCAGCGGGAGGGGGGGAGGAACCGGGGAGCTGTTTTTT. Its protein is CASGRGGGTGELFF.

The chain recombines TRBV15 with TRBJ2-5; TRBD2 might be the D (6 bases). The J call is uncertain, as TRBJ2-7 better fits the DNA end. CDR3 length: 14 residues. Per germline, CDR1 LNHNV and CDR2 YYDKDF (reference sequence). CDR3 residues: CATSGGTASYEQYF. The CDR3 DNA reads TGTGCCACCAGTGGCGGGACGGCCTCCTACGAGCAGTACTTC.

The chain links TRBV5-6 to TRBJ1-2, with 10 bases aligning to TRBD1. The CDR3 length is 14 residues. Germline V gene data show CDR1 as SGHDT and CDR2 as YYEEEE. J was trimmed by 8 bases and V by 5 bases; bases with no gene match: 9. The CDR3: CASRTRDRGDGYTF. CDR3 DNA: TGTGCCAGCAGAACAAGGGACAGGGGAGACGGCTACACCTTC.

The chain employs TRBV5-4 and TRBJ2-3, with TRBD2 matching 16 bases. Germline V CDR1 and CDR2: SGHNT, YYREEE (reference sequence). This CDR3 contains 19 residues. J was trimmed by 0 bases and V by 0 bases; bases with no gene match: 4. The CDR3 DNA reads TGTGCCAGCAGCTTGGTGGGACTAGCGGGGGGGCCAAGCACAGATACGCAGTATTTT. Its protein is CASSLVGLAGGPSTDTQYF.

The chain recombines TRBV7-2 with TRBJ1-2, with 9 bases identical to TRBD1. Germline-derived CDR1 and CDR2 are SGHTA and FQGNSA. J lost 8 bases, V lost 6 bases, and 13 bases had no gene match. CDR3 size: 15 residues. The CDR3 DNA follows: TGTGCCAGCAGTCATCGCCGGGACAGGGCACAGGGCTACACCTTC. This encodes CASSHRRDRAQGYTF.

This clone has a handful of counts. The V gene is TRBV11-2, the J gene TRBJ2-2; no definite D call. Germline V gene data show CDR1 as SGHAT and CDR2 as FQNNGV. The CDR3 is 13 residues long. Trimming stripped 1 base from V and 4 bases from J, with 4 bases between. CDR3 protein: CASSLAGTGELFF. CDR3 nucleotide sequence: TGTGCCAGCAGCTTAGCGGGCACCGGGGAGCTGTTTTTT.

The genes are TRBV11-3 and TRBJ2-3, with D possibly TRBD1 on 6 matching bases. The germline V gene encodes CDR1 SGHNT and CDR2 YENEEA. V gave up 5 bases and J gave up 0 bases, with 12 bases separating them. This CDR3 has 15 amino acids. Written as DNA, the CDR3 is TGTGCCAGCAGCACAGGGCCAGCTAGCACAGATACGCAGTATTTT. Amino acids: CASSTGPASTDTQYF. The complete variable domain, with remaining parts taken from reference TRBV11-3 and TRBJ2-3, reads EAGVVQSPRYKIIEKKQPVAFWCNPISGHNTLYWYLQNLGQGPELLIRYENEEAVDDSQLPKDRFSAERLKGVDSTLKIQPAELGDSAVYLCASSTGPASTDTQYFGPGTRLTVL.

This clone has only a few counts. V is TRBV6-6 and J is TRBJ1-5; D gene unclear. Germline V gene sequence: CDR1 MNHNY, CDR2 SVGAGI (reference sequence). This CDR3 comprises 15 residues. V gave up 3 bases and J gave up 0 bases, with 9 bases separating them. Here the CDR3 DNA reads TGTGCCAGCAGTTATTCGGGAAATAGCAATCAGCCCCAGCATTTT. Translation gives CASSYSGNSNQPQHF.

As for this clone: Other nucleotide sequences from this sample produce the same CDR3. V usage is TRBV7-2 and J usage is TRBJ1-5, with D perhaps matching TRBD1 (6 bases). Trimming removed 1 base at V and 7 bases at J, with 8 bases between. CDR3 length: 13 amino acids. Germline CDR1 is SGHTA and CDR2 is FQGNSA. CDR3 DNA: TGTGCCAGCAGCTTAGACAGGGACCAGCCCCAGCATTTT. It specifies CASSLDRDQPQHF.

J is TRBJ1-1 and V is TRBV5-1; D is possibly TRBD1 (6 bases). The germline V and J ends were trimmed by 0 bases and 4 bases, with 13 bases remaining between them. Germline values: CDR1 SGHRS, CDR2 YFSETQ. The CDR3 spans 15 residues. CDR3 nucleotide sequence: TGCGCCAGCAGCTTGGGGACAGTCCCGACCACTGAAGCTTTCTTT. Amino acids: CASSLGTVPTTEAFF.

This clone was recorded a few times. The J gene is TRBJ2-1, the V gene TRBV6-6; TRBD2 aligns across 7 bases. V lost 1 base and J lost 10; bases outside the gene matches: 1. CDR3 length equals 12 residues. The V gene's germline CDR1 is MNHNY and CDR2 SVGAGI (reference sequence). The CDR3 sequence is CASSYWGGEQFF. DNA of the CDR3: TGTGCCAGCAGTTACTGGGGGGGGGAGCAGTTCTTC.

The chain is built from TRBV27 and TRBJ2-2; TRBD1 is a possible D gene (5 bases). Germline V gene data show CDR1 as MNHEY and CDR2 as SMNVEV (reference sequence). V lost 3 bases to trimming and J lost 4 bases, with 9 bases between them. The CDR3 extends over 14 amino acids. CDR3 nucleotide sequence: TGTGCCAGCAGTTTGTCAGGGTCCACCGGGGAGCTGTTTTTT. Protein sequence: CASSLSGSTGELFF.

This clone was seen more than once but under ten times. The V and J genes are TRBV7-2 and TRBJ2-2, with 7 bases matching TRBD2. Germline CDR1 is SGHTA and CDR2 is FQGNSA. This CDR3 is 17 amino acids long. With 6 bases clipped from V and 8 bases from J, the junction kept 18 bases outside the gene matches. CDR3 nucleotide sequence: TGTGCCAGCAGTTTAAGAAGCAGAACCGGGAGGTCTGGGGAGCTGTTTTTT. It specifies CASSLRSRTGRSGELFF.

A few counts support this clone. CDR3 nucleotides: TGTGCCACCAGCAGGGGGGCAGGGCCCGCCTACGAGCAGTACTTC. Its translation is CATSRGAGPAYEQYF. V usage is TRBV15 and J usage is TRBJ2-7, with TRBD1 as a possible D gene (6 bases). Germline V gene data show CDR1 as LNHNV and CDR2 as YYDKDF (reference sequence). The CDR3 is 15 residues long. The V end lost 3 bases, the J end lost 2 bases, and 14 bases lay between the germline ends.

This clone was observed a few times. This chain uses TRBV4-3 with TRBJ2-3, with TRBD1 matching 7 bases. CDR1 is LGHNA and CDR2 is YSLEER in the germline V gene. The J segment lost 4 bases and the V segment lost 2 bases, leaving 6 bases of the junction unmatched. The CDR3 is made up of 15 amino acids. The CDR3 loop is CASSQLGGQSDTQYF. In DNA, the CDR3 is TGCGCCAGCAGCCAACTAGGGGGACAGTCAGATACGCAGTATTTT.

The rearrangement links TRBV7-9 to TRBJ1-5; tentative D call: TRBD1 (5 bases). CDR1 is SEHNR and CDR2 is FQNEAQ in the germline V gene (reference sequence). CDR3 length: 14 residues. The V end was cut by 5 bases, the J end by 5 bases, with 13 bases between. The CDR3 DNA follows: TGTGCCAGCAGCCTCTCAACGGGGGATCAGCCCCAGCATTTT. Its protein product is CASSLSTGDQPQHF. The variable domain in full, with the rest retrieved from reference TRBV7-9 and TRBJ1-5, is DTGVSQNPRHKITKRGQNVTFRCDPISEHNRLYWYRQTLGQGPEFLTYFQNEAQLEKSRLLSDRFSAERPKGSFSTLEIQRTEQGDSAMYLCASSLSTGDQPQHFGDGTRLSIL.

There are a few counts of this clone. V gene TRBV9 combines with J gene TRBJ1-3; 10 bases fit TRBD1. V was pared by 4 bases and J by 1 base, with 8 bases of the junction left unmatched. The V gene's germline CDR1 is SGDLS and CDR2 YYNGEE. The CDR3 extends over 17 amino acids. CDR3 protein: CASSLYRDRGSGNTIYF. In DNA, the CDR3 is TGTGCCAGCAGCCTTTACCGGGACAGGGGTTCTGGAAACACCATATATTTT.

The table lists this clone with a few counts. J is TRBJ1-5 and V is TRBV28; D remains ambiguous. Per germline, CDR1 MDHEN and CDR2 SYDVKM. The CDR3 has 12 amino acids. V was shortened by 8 bases and J by 1 base, with 6 bases between the two germline ends. This chain's CDR3 is CASHTSNQPQHF. As DNA, the CDR3 is TGTGCCAGCCACACCAGCAATCAGCCCCAGCATTTT.

The chain links TRBV11-2 to TRBJ1-2; 10 bases align to TRBD1. Per germline, CDR1 SGHAT and CDR2 FQNNGV. This CDR3 contains 15 residues. Losses at the gene ends were 5 bases for V and 1 base for J; bases not matched to a gene: 4. CDR3 amino acids: CASSPDRGHNYGYTF. Written as DNA, the CDR3 is TGTGCCAGCAGCCCCGACAGGGGGCATAACTATGGCTACACCTTC.

The gene calls are TRBV7-9 and TRBJ2-2, with D possibly TRBD1 on 6 matching bases. CDR3 size: 16 residues. Trimming pared 5 bases from V and 0 bases from J, leaving 13 bases between. Germline V gene data show CDR1 as SEHNR and CDR2 as FQNEAQ (reference sequence). For the CDR3, the DNA is TGTGCCAGCAGCAAAACCGGGACAACGAACACCGGGGAGCTGTTTTTT. Its protein is CASSKTGTTNTGELFF.